The clone carrying this T cell receptor beta chain has ten or more counts. Its cognate antigen is unknown. This sample stems from a study of early T cells in non-severe SARS-CoV-2 infection. Study summary: From unsorted whole blood, bulk RNA was sequenced, and the chains remained unpaired. Overall study results and limits: CD4 and private specificities were missed by VDJdb matching, which favored anti-spike CD8 responses.

The TCR library protocol attached unique molecular identifiers to the individual cDNA molecules. Using its own MiXCR run on the 5' RACE reads, TCRdb lists one record per CDR3 protein. Seen here are about 35,000 distinct CDR3 sequences, 4.7% observed once, and the top ten hold around 8%. Trimming at V came to 3 bases and at J to 6 bases, leaving 11 bases not matched to a gene. Germline assignment: CDR1 LNHDA and CDR2 SQIVND (reference sequence). The CDR3 contains 16 residues. J is TRBJ2-3 and V is TRBV19, with 8 bases matching TRBD1. Sequenced: whole blood. This receptor was taken from an adult who was a healthcare worker with PCR-confirmed SARS-CoV-2 infection or an uninfected control (not recorded which). The CDR3 sequence: CASSIGAGGSRDTQYF. The CDR3 coding sequence is TGTGCCAGTAGTATCGGTGCAGGGGGCAGTAGGGATACGCAGTATTTT. Supplemented by reference TRBV19 and TRBJ2-3, the full variable domain reads DGGITQSPKYLFRKEGQNVTLSCEQNLNHDAMYWYRQDPGQGLRLIYYSQIVNDFQKGDIAEGYSVSREKKESFPLTVTSAQKNPTAFYLCASSIGAGGSRDTQYFGPGTRLTVL.